Listed below are T cell receptor beta chains from one sample, sequenced in a study of vaccination effects on CD4 cells after COVID-19. These TCRs are of unknown antigen specificity. Assay: immunoSEQ multiplex PCR; the TCRdb copy retains only in-frame clones and omits some. The table has about 79,000 clones, about 70% seen once. Source: CD4+ T cells from PBMCs cultured with HCoV-229E spike peptides, taken before COVID-19 vaccination. The receptors here all came from a human donor who received a COVID-19 vaccine. Both conserved end residues are trimmed from each CDR3. Clone size is given for some rows only: seen once, a few or many times, or a class if the clone is expanded.

V	size	J	CDR3
TRBV29-1	.	TRBJ2-5	SVNQSETQY
TRBV18	.	TRBJ2-4	ASSGDRVVADIQY
TRBV19	.	TRBJ2-2	ASRVAGTMNTGELF
TRBV7-3	few	TRBJ1-1	ASSLNVIRGKGNTEAF
TRBV7-2	.	TRBJ2-2	ASSPDRNTGELF
TRBV6-5	.	TRBJ2-3	ASSYSFGGRTDTQY
TRBV6-5	.	TRBJ2-1	ASSYSFVGPTNEQF
TRBV18	.	TRBJ1-1	ASSPPVNTEAF
TRBV27	.	TRBJ1-2	ASRELRGRGGYT
TRBV19	.	TRBJ1-5	ASKKGTGWSNQPQH
TRBV11-2	few	TRBJ2-2	ASSSDRVNTGELF
TRBV6-1	.	TRBJ2-5	ASSEIGGASGETQY
TRBV5-1	.	TRBJ2-3	ASRKGAVHTDTQY
TRBV3-1/TRBV3-2	few	TRBJ1-3	ASSHNKGNTIY
TRBV5-1	few	TRBJ1-6	ASSLSDTGDSPLH
TRBV19	few	TRBJ2-4	ASRGVHIQY
TRBV6-5	.	TRBJ2-5	ASSPQGIRKTQY
TRBV7-2	few	TRBJ2-2	ASSFYTGELF
TRBV5-1	.	TRBJ1-2	ASSLGTGGGYT
TRBV30	.	TRBJ1-2	AWSVGEYGYT
TRBV7-2	.	TRBJ1-2	ASSLQQLYGYT
TRBV19	.	TRBJ1-1	ASSPIGQPNTEAF
TRBV12-5	.	TRBJ1-5	ASGLTRTGGHQPQH
TRBV28	.	TRBJ1-3	AIGQATGNTIY
TRBV5-4	.	TRBJ2-2	ASSPGYQYNTGELF
TRBV5-1	.	TRBJ2-3	ASSLAGTNIDTQY
TRBV29-1	.	TRBJ2-3	SVEVASTDTQY
TRBV3-1/TRBV3-2	.	TRBJ1-2	ASSRGQGDRWGYT
TRBV5-1	few	TRBJ1-3	ASSFGSGNTIY
TRBV12-3/TRBV12-4	.	TRBJ2-1	ASTPTGGPEF
TRBV6-5	.	TRBJ1-5	ASSYRRGDQPQH
TRBV28	medium-sized	TRBJ1-5	ASSGNRGTQPQH
TRBV5-5	.	TRBJ1-2	ASSPSGGQNYGYT
TRBV18	.	TRBJ1-4	ASSPSEKLF
TRBV7-2	.	TRBJ2-1	ASSFTGQGSYNEQF
TRBV5-1	.	TRBJ2-5	ASSQQAPGETQY
TRBV30	.	TRBJ2-1	AWSVVGEQF
TRBV28	once	TRBJ2-4	ASTKTGTIRAKNIQY
TRBV7-8	.	TRBJ1-3	ASSSLGSGLATIY
TRBV5-1	few	TRBJ2-2	ASSLHPGTGVTGELF
TRBV7-9	.	TRBJ2-2	ASSPTGWDTGELF
TRBV5-5	.	TRBJ2-1	ASSPQVVTATHAEQF
TRBV28	.	TRBJ1-5	ASSLGGSNQPQH
TRBV24-1	.	TRBJ2-2	ATSAADRGHGELF
TRBV2	.	TRBJ2-5	ASSEETQY